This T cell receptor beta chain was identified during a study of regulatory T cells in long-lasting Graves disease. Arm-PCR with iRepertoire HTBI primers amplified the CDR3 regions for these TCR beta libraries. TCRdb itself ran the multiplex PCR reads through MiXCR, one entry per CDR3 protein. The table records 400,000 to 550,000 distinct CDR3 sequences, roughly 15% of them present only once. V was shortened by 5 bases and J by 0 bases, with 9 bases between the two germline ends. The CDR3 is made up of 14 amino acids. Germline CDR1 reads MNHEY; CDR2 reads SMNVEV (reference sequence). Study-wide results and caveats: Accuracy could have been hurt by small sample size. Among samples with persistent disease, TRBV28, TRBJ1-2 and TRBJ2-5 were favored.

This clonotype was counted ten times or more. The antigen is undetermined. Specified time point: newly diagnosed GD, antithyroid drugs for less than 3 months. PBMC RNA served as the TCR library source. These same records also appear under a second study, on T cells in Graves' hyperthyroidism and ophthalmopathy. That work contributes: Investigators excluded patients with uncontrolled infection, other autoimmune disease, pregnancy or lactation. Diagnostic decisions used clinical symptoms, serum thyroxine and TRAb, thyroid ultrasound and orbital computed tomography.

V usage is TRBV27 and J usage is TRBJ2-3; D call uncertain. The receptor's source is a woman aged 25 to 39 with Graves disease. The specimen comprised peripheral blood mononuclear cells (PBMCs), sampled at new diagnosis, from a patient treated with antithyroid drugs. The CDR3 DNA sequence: TGTGCCAGCAGTACATTCTTAAGCACAGATACGCAGTATTTT. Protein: CASSTFLSTDTQYF.